Presented here are 21 T cell receptor beta chains from one specimen sequenced in a study of blood T cells in healthy people across ages. For the second PCR, which ran for about 6 to 11 cycles, a sample-barcoded 5' primer and a J-beta primer mix were used. TCRdb used MiXCR to reprocess the 5' RACE reads, holding one entry per CDR3 protein. Among some 790,000 distinct CDR3 sequences, around 26% were seen once, and the ten largest hold 15% to 20%. Input material: blood. These receptors were collected from a woman older than 75 in good health.

The CDR3 loop is CASSLRTASCQETQYF. Here the CDR3 DNA reads TGTGCCAGCAGCTTGCGGACAGCTTCGTGCCAAGAGACCCAGTACTTC. J is TRBJ2-5 and V is TRBV5-5, with D tentatively TRBD1 (6 bases). The CDR3 sequence is 16 residues long. The V gene's germline CDR1 is SGHKS and CDR2 YYEKEE (reference sequence). With 1 base removed from V and 1 base from J, the gap between germline ends came to 14 bases.

The chain recombines TRBV6-5 with TRBJ2-1; a possible D gene is TRBD1 (6 bases). CDR3 length: 14 amino acids. From germline, CDR1 is MNHEY and CDR2 SVGAGI. The V and J ends lost 6 bases and 2 bases respectively, with 11 bases between them. This chain's CDR3 is CASRDSPAYNEQFF. CDR3 sequence (DNA): TGTGCCAGCAGGGACAGCCCGGCCTACAATGAGCAGTTCTTC.

This clonotype showed up just a few times. The genes are TRBV20-1 and TRBJ1-6, with a weak D call TRBD1 (5 bases). The CDR3 consists of 16 residues. Trimming cost V 0 bases and J 1 base, with 10 bases left between them. CDR1 is DFQATT and CDR2 is SNEGSKA in the germline V gene (reference sequence). Written as DNA, the CDR3 is TGCAGTGCTAGAGAGGGAGGGGTATCCTATAATTCACCCCTCCACTTT. Translating it yields CSAREGGVSYNSPLHF.

Turning to this clonotype: Given a much more abundant clone one base away, this may be a read error. This chain uses TRBV6-5 with TRBJ2-3; perhaps TRBD1 as D (6 bases). The CDR3 is 15 amino acids. Germline-derived CDR1 and CDR2 are MNHEY and SVGAGI. The CDR3 DNA reads as TGTGCCAGCAGTACCGGAAGCAGGGAGACAGGTACGCAGTATTTT. Its protein product is CASSTGSRETGTQYF.

The chain carries TRBV5-1 and TRBJ2-1; 13 bases fit TRBD2. Trimming took 1 base from V and 6 from J; bases not matched to a gene: 10. CDR1 and CDR2 from the germline V gene are SGHRS and YFSETQ. The CDR3 extends over 18 amino acids. This chain's CDR3 is CASSLTTKLAGGLNEQFF. As DNA, the CDR3 is TGCGCCAGCAGCTTGACAACCAAACTAGCGGGGGGGCTCAATGAGCAGTTCTTC.

This clonotype occurred many times. The rearrangement joins TRBV20-1 to TRBJ2-1, with D hard to call. The CDR3 contains 12 residues. V lost 7 bases, J lost 5 bases, and 12 bases lay in between. Germline V gene sequence: CDR1 DFQATT, CDR2 SNEGSKA (reference sequence). The CDR3 region has the DNA TGCAGTGGGGTGGTTGCTCACAATGAGCAGTTCTTC. Translated, it gives CSGVVAHNEQFF.

About this clonotype: This may arise from a read error, as a much more abundant clone is one base away. The chain uses TRBV6-2 or TRBV6-3 and TRBJ2-4; 9 bases agree with TRBD2. Germline loops: CDR1 MNHEY, CDR2 SVGEGT. CDR3 length: 13 residues. V shed 11 bases, J shed 13 bases, and the junction held 15 bases outside the gene matches. The CDR3 DNA follows: TGTGCCTCAGGGGCTAGCGGGATGAAGGGGCAGTACTTC. Its protein product is CASGASGMKGQYF.

This clonotype has ten or more counts. The chain couples TRBV6-6 to TRBJ1-2; D not certain. Germline values: CDR1 MNHNY, CDR2 SVGAGI (reference sequence). There are 15 residues in the CDR3. V was clipped by 5 bases and J by 6 bases, with 19 bases between them. The CDR3 region is CASSPPRGEQHGYTF. In nucleotides, the CDR3 is TGTGCCAGCAGTCCCCCGCGAGGAGAGCAGCATGGCTACACCTTC.

In its sample, this clonotype was seen once. The CDR3 region has the DNA TGTGCCAGCAATTTAAGGCGACTGAACACTGAAGCTTTCTTT. Residues: CASNLRRLNTEAFF. This chain links TRBV2 with TRBJ1-1, with no clear D. The V end was cut by 7 bases, the J end by 0 bases, with 12 bases between. The CDR3 length is 14 residues. Per germline, CDR1 SNHLY and CDR2 FYNNEI.

The genes are TRBV12-3 or TRBV12-4 and TRBJ2-2, with 12 bases aligning to TRBD2. There are 18 residues in the CDR3. V shed 5 bases and J 5 bases; nucleotides not matched to a gene: 12. CDR3 nucleotide sequence: TGTGCCAGCAGTCTCAACCCCGGACTAGCGGGGAGGACCGGGGAGCTGTTTTTT. It codes for CASSLNPGLAGRTGELFF.

On this clonotype itself: The junction shows a germline mismatch at one end, possibly a read error. The chain employs TRBV20-1 and TRBJ1-1; TRBD1 aligns across 7 bases. Germline-derived CDR1 and CDR2 are DFQATT and SNEGSKA (reference sequence). The CDR3 has 16 amino acids. The CDR3 DNA reads as TGCGGTGCTAAGGGGACGGGACAGATATTGAACACTGAAGCTTTCTTT. Translating it yields CGAKGTGQILNTEAFF.

This clonotype has only a few counts. The chain joins TRBV5-1 to TRBJ1-3; tentatively, D is TRBD1 (5 bases). The CDR3 runs 14 residues. V shed 5 bases and J shed 3 bases, with 12 bases lying between them. Germline assignment: CDR1 SGHRS and CDR2 YFSETQ. CDR3 protein: CASSPQEFGNTIYF. The DNA of the CDR3 is TGCGCCAGCAGTCCACAGGAGTTTGGAAACACCATATATTTT.

This clonotype came up many times. The chain uses TRBV7-2 and TRBJ2-7; D gene unclear. This CDR3 has 15 amino acids. Trimming took 3 bases from V and 4 from J, leaving 16 bases between them. CDR1 and CDR2 (germline): SGHTA, FQGNSA. The CDR3 nucleotides are TGTGCCAGCAGCTTTGACGACGGATCCCCGTACGAGCAGTACTTC. Residues: CASSFDDGSPYEQYF.

This rearrangement joins TRBV20-1 to TRBJ1-2; unclear D gene. The length of the CDR3 is 13 residues. V was shortened by 6 bases and J by 2 bases, with 13 bases between the two germline ends. CDR1 is DFQATT, CDR2 SNEGSKA, per germline (reference sequence). This chain's CDR3 is CSAVTTKNYGYTF. The DNA of the CDR3 is TGCAGTGCAGTCACAACTAAGAACTATGGCTACACCTTC.

This clonotype appeared many times. The chain is built from TRBV6-5 and TRBJ2-5; 11 bases fit TRBD1. V lost 4 bases, J lost 5 bases, and 9 bases stayed unmatched. Germline V gene lookup returns CDR1 MNHEY and CDR2 SVGAGI. The CDR3 runs to 16 residues. The CDR3 DNA is TGTGCCAGCAGTTCCTTGGGGACAGGGGGGAGGGAGACCCAGTACTTC. Protein product: CASSSLGTGGRETQYF.

The rearrangement links TRBV20-1 to TRBJ1-2; possibly TRBD1 for D (5 bases). The CDR3 is 12 residues long. The germline V gene has CDR1 DFQATT and CDR2 SNEGSKA (reference sequence). Trimming took off 3 bases at V and 8 bases at J, with 13 bases between the two ends. In DNA form, the CDR3 reads TGCAGTGCTAGTTTGGGGGGTCGGGGCTACACCTTC. This codes for CSASLGGRGYTF.

At least ten counts were recorded for this clonotype. This sequence joins TRBV5-1 and TRBJ2-5, with D tentatively TRBD1 (5 bases). From germline, CDR1 is SGHRS and CDR2 YFSETQ. The CDR3 spans 14 residues. With 0 bases removed from V and 5 bases from J, the gap between germline ends came to 11 bases. The CDR3 coding sequence is TGCGCCAGCAGCTTGGCTTCAGGGCTGGAGACCCAGTACTTC. Translated: CASSLASGLETQYF.

The chain joins TRBV6-5 to TRBJ2-7; no firm D call. The germline CDR1 and CDR2 sequences are MNHEY and SVGAGI. Trimming cost V 0 bases and J 5 bases, with 5 bases left between them. This CDR3 region has 12 residues. In DNA, the CDR3 is TGTGCCAGCAGTTACTCTCGGCACGAGCAGTACTTC. Protein sequence: CASSYSRHEQYF.

Note on this clonotype: A much bigger clone sits one base away, suggesting this may be a read error. The chain has TRBV14 and TRBJ2-4; D uncertain. This CDR3 has 11 residues. CDR1 is SGHDN and CDR2 is FVKESK in the germline V gene. CDR3 in amino acids: CASNQVGRQYF. For the CDR3, the DNA is TGTGCCAGCAACCAAGTCGGTAGGCAGTACTTC.

There are a few counts of this clonotype. This chain uses TRBV20-1 with TRBJ1-1, with no clear D. The V and J ends lost 4 bases and 1 base respectively, with 4 bases between them. Germline CDR1 reads DFQATT; CDR2 reads SNEGSKA (reference sequence). The length of the CDR3 is 11 residues. The CDR3 bases are TGCAGTGCTAACACGAACACTGAAGCTTTCTTT. Encoded protein: CSANTNTEAFF.

This clonotype has at least ten counts. The rearrangement uses TRBV7-7 and TRBJ2-1; D possibly corresponds to TRBD2 (6 bases). The CDR3 sequence is 13 residues long. Between the trimmed V and J ends, which lost 5 bases and 4 bases, there was a span of 9 bases. Germline values: CDR1 SSHAT, CDR2 FNYEAQ (reference sequence). The CDR3 DNA sequence: TGTGCCAGCAGCGGGGGACTGTACAATGAGCAGTTCTTC. Its translation is CASSGGLYNEQFF.